The 26 T cell receptor beta chains listed next were all sequenced from one sample in a study of technical replicates of blood from a handful of donors. The protocol was immunoSEQ multiplex PCR, while the TCRdb copy is restricted to in-frame clones and leaves out a portion. Here the sample spans more than 45,000 clones, about 95% being singletons. What was sequenced was PBMCs. The receptors originated from a human donor in good health. Some clones in this sample may be carry-over from other donors' samples.

The CDR3 loop is CASSSTATGLAGTDTQYF. The CDR3 DNA is TGCGCCAGCAGCTCAACCGCTACCGGACTAGCGGGGACAGATACGCAGTATTTT. The chain employs TRBV5-1 and TRBJ2-3; 12 bases fit TRBD2. From germline, CDR1 is SGHRS and CDR2 YFSETQ. V shed 3 bases and J 3 bases; nucleotides not matched to a gene: 11. The CDR3 is 18 residues long. Filled out from reference TRBV5-1 and TRBJ2-3, the complete variable domain reads KAGVTQTPRYLIKTRGQQVTLSCSPISGHRSVSWYQQTPGQGLQFLFEYFSETQRNKGNFPGRFSGRQFSNSRSEMNVSTLELGDSALYLCASSSTATGLAGTDTQYFGPGTRLTVL.

The chain recombines TRBV11-2 with TRBJ2-3; 14 bases map to TRBD2. J was trimmed by 6 bases and V by 5 bases; bases with no gene match: 13. CDR1 is SGHAT and CDR2 is FQNNGV in the germline V gene. The CDR3 is 18 residues long. In DNA, the CDR3 is TGTGCCAGCAGCCGAGACCTGACTAGCGGGAGGGCAGGGGATACGCAGTATTTT. The encoded protein is CASSRDLTSGRAGDTQYF.

The J gene is TRBJ2-3, the V gene TRBV5-1; 11 nucleotides align to TRBD2. Trimming cost V 2 bases and J 2 bases; bases outside gene matches: 4. Per the germline V gene, CDR1 is SGHRS and CDR2 is YFSETQ. This CDR3 spans 16 amino acids. The CDR3 coding sequence is TGCGCCAGCAGCTTACGGACTAGCGGGTACACAGATACGCAGTATTTT. As protein: CASSLRTSGYTDTQYF.

This chain connects TRBV7-9 to TRBJ2-1; TRBD2 aligns across 11 bases. CDR1 and CDR2 (germline): SEHNR, FQNEAQ (reference sequence). The CDR3 spans 17 residues. V lost 4 bases to trimming and J lost 7 bases; unmatched junction nucleotides: 12. The CDR3 DNA reads TGTGCCAGCAGCTCAGGCGGGTTAGCGGGAGGGAGGAATGAGCAGTTCTTC. Its protein product is CASSSGGLAGGRNEQFF.

The chain employs TRBV7-2 and TRBJ2-7; the D is unclear. The CDR3 spans 13 residues. Trimming stripped 1 base from V and 7 bases from J, with 11 bases between. Germline loops: CDR1 SGHTA, CDR2 FQGNSA. CDR3 amino acids: CASSLEPLWEQYF. CDR3 nucleotides: TGTGCCAGCAGCTTAGAGCCCTTGTGGGAGCAGTACTTC.

The CDR3: CASSTGLAGGQYF. The CDR3 coding sequence is TGTGCCAGCAGCACGGGACTAGCGGGGGGTCAGTACTTC. The rearrangement links TRBV7-2 to TRBJ2-5, with 15 bases fitting TRBD2. Germline V gives CDR1 SGHTA, CDR2 FQGNSA. CDR3 length: 13 residues. With 5 bases clipped from V and 11 bases from J, the junction kept 3 bases outside the gene matches.

The J gene is TRBJ2-1, the V gene TRBV4-1; the match to TRBD1 covers 7 bases. CDR1 is MGHRA and CDR2 is YSYEKL in the germline V gene. V shed 2 bases, J shed 5 bases, and the junction held 6 bases outside the gene matches. The CDR3 totals 15 residues. DNA for the CDR3: TGCGCCAGCAGCCAACGTACGGGACAGAACAATGAGCAGTTCTTC. It specifies CASSQRTGQNNEQFF.

The CDR3 loop reads CASRGTGTGNTEAFF. Written as DNA, the CDR3 is TGTGCCAGCAGAGGCACCGGGACAGGGAACACTGAAGCTTTCTTT. The chain has TRBV2 and TRBJ1-1; TRBD1 agrees at 8 bases. CDR1 is SNHLY, CDR2 FYNNEI, per germline. The CDR3 is 15 residues long. V was clipped by 6 bases and J by 1 base; unmatched bases: 7. The variable domain in full, completed from reference TRBV2 and TRBJ1-1, reads EPEVTQTPSHQVTQMGQEVILRCVPISNHLYFYWYRQILGQKVEFLVSFYNNEISEKSEIFDDQFSVERPDGSNFTLKIRSTKLEDSAMYFCASRGTGTGNTEAFFGQGTRLTVV.

The chain joins TRBV5-1 to TRBJ1-4, with 7 bases matching TRBD1. Unmatched junction bases numbered 7, after V lost 0 bases and J lost 5 bases. The germline V gene encodes CDR1 SGHRS and CDR2 YFSETQ. This CDR3 is built from 16 residues. CDR3 protein: CASSLGVGQRNEKLFF. CDR3 bases: TGCGCCAGCAGCTTGGGAGTGGGACAGCGGAATGAAAAACTGTTTTTT.

The rearrangement uses TRBV11-2 and TRBJ2-1; 11 bases are shared with TRBD2. V trimming: 5 bases; J trimming: 12 bases; junction bases outside the gene matches: 12. The CDR3 covers 15 residues. Looked up from germline, CDR1 is SGHAT and CDR2 is FQNNGV. CDR3: CASSLGTSGGEVQFF. The CDR3 DNA reads TGTGCCAGCAGCCTCGGGACTAGCGGTGGCGAGGTGCAGTTCTTC.

This rearrangement joins TRBV14 to TRBJ2-3; D gene unclear. V dropped 0 bases and J dropped 5 bases, with 12 bases sitting between them. The germline V gene encodes CDR1 SGHDN and CDR2 FVKESK. The CDR3 has 15 residues. CDR3 region: CASSQDRFGEDTQYF. In DNA form, the CDR3 reads TGTGCCAGCAGCCAAGATCGCTTTGGAGAAGATACGCAGTATTTT.

This chain links TRBV5-1 with TRBJ1-6; a possible D gene is TRBD1 (5 bases). Germline assignment: CDR1 SGHRS and CDR2 YFSETQ. V gave up 0 bases and J gave up 8 bases, with 12 bases separating them. This CDR3 region has 15 residues. In DNA, the CDR3 is TGCGCCAGCAGCTTGGGTGGAGGGACCGATTCACCCCTCCACTTT. It codes for CASSLGGGTDSPLHF.

The chain couples TRBV6-1 to TRBJ1-1, with 7 bases matching TRBD1. This CDR3 has 14 residues. The junction had 13 bases not matched to a gene; V was cut back by 7 bases and J by 8 bases. Germline V lookup: CDR1 MNHNS, CDR2 SASEGT. The chain's CDR3 is CASIYEGARPEAFF. CDR3 nucleotide sequence: TGTGCCAGCATTTATGAGGGGGCGCGGCCCGAAGCTTTCTTT.

V is TRBV29-1 and J is TRBJ1-1; the match to TRBD1 covers 8 bases. Per germline, CDR1 SQVTM and CDR2 ANQGSEA. The CDR3 totals 12 residues. V was clipped by 7 bases and J by 4 bases; unmatched bases: 5. The CDR3 is CSGQQGGTEAFF. Here the CDR3 DNA reads TGCAGCGGACAACAGGGGGGCACTGAAGCTTTCTTT.

The chain has TRBV4-2 and TRBJ2-1; the match to TRBD2 covers 10 bases. V was pared by 1 base and J by 9 bases, with 9 bases of the junction left unmatched. Looked up from germline, CDR1 is LGHNA and CDR2 is YNFKEQ. This CDR3 contains 16 residues. CDR3 sequence reads: CASSQVAGGTDGEQFF. The CDR3 DNA is TGTGCCAGCAGCCAAGTAGCGGGGGGTACCGACGGTGAGCAGTTCTTC.

This chain uses TRBV10-3 with TRBJ1-6; no firm D call. Germline V gene data show CDR1 as ENHRY and CDR2 as SYGVKD. The CDR3 runs 13 residues. Trimming stripped 4 bases from V and 5 bases from J, with 6 bases between. CDR3 region: CAISVRDNSPLHF. CDR3 coding DNA: TGTGCCATCAGTGTGAGAGATAATTCACCCCTCCACTTT.

V is TRBV7-2 and J is TRBJ2-7, with D maybe TRBD1 (6 bases). The V and J ends lost 1 base and 2 bases respectively, with 12 bases between them. CDR1 is SGHTA and CDR2 is FQGNSA in the germline V gene. The CDR3 spans 15 residues. The CDR3 here is CASSLVQGSTYEQYF. CDR3 DNA sequence: TGTGCCAGCAGCTTAGTCCAGGGGAGCACCTACGAGCAGTACTTC.

This chain connects TRBV20-1 to TRBJ2-7, with D unresolved. Germline V CDR1 and CDR2: DFQATT, SNEGSKA (reference sequence). This CDR3 is 11 amino acids long. Between the trimmed V and J ends, which lost 3 bases and 3 bases, there was a span of 6 bases. The chain's CDR3 is CSASRHYEQYF. In DNA form, the CDR3 reads TGCAGTGCTAGCAGACACTACGAGCAGTACTTC.

The V and J genes are TRBV4-3 and TRBJ2-3, with D perhaps matching TRBD1 (5 bases). V was shortened by 5 bases and J by 2 bases, with 11 bases between the two germline ends. This CDR3 has 14 amino acids. Germline V CDR1 and CDR2: LGHNA, YSLEER. CDR3: CASSGHLHTDTQYF. Written as DNA, the CDR3 is TGCGCCAGCAGCGGACATCTCCACACAGATACGCAGTATTTT.

In its sample, this clone was seen once. V and J are TRBV7-9 and TRBJ1-1, with 7 bases that match TRBD1. There are 11 residues in the CDR3. CDR1 and CDR2 from the germline V gene are SEHNR and FQNEAQ (reference sequence). J gave up 8 bases and V 4 bases, and 1 base lay outside the gene matches. CDR3: CASSSGQEAFF. CDR3 DNA sequence: TGTGCCAGCAGCTCGGGACAGGAAGCTTTCTTT.

This clone was seen only once. V usage is TRBV9 and J usage is TRBJ2-7; possible D gene TRBD2, 6 bases. Germline CDR1 SGDLS, CDR2 YYNGEE. The CDR3 extends over 14 amino acids. V lost 0 bases and J 3 bases, leaving 10 bases between the germline ends. The CDR3 sequence: CASSVAGLNYEQYF. As DNA, the CDR3 is TGTGCCAGCAGCGTAGCTGGACTAAACTACGAGCAGTACTTC.

CDR3 DNA: TGTGCCAGCAGGTTACAGGGGGCGCAGGGCTACACCTTC. Translated, it gives CASRLQGAQGYTF. V and J are TRBV6-5 and TRBJ1-2; 9 bases align to TRBD1. This CDR3 is 13 amino acids long. J lost 8 bases, V lost 6 bases, and 7 bases had no gene match. Germline CDR1 MNHEY, CDR2 SVGAGI.

This clone was counted a single time. This rearrangement joins TRBV6-5 to TRBJ2-4; 7 nucleotides align to TRBD1. Germline CDR1 and CDR2: MNHEY and SVGAGI. The length of the CDR3 is 11 residues. The ends lost 2 bases at V and 15 bases at J; junction bases unmatched: 4. The CDR3 here is CASSYPGQSYF. The CDR3 nucleotides are TGTGCCAGCAGTTACCCGGGACAGTCGTACTTC.

The CDR3 loop reads CASSMGQDTDTQYF. The CDR3 nucleotides are TGTGCCAGTAGTATGGGACAGGACACAGATACGCAGTATTTT. The rearrangement uses TRBV19 and TRBJ2-3, with 8 bases that match TRBD1. From germline, CDR1 is LNHDA and CDR2 SQIVND (reference sequence). This CDR3 region has 14 residues. Trimming at V came to 3 bases and at J to 2 bases, leaving 1 base not matched to a gene.

The chain employs TRBV30 and TRBJ1-2; D perhaps matches TRBD1 (5 bases). Germline CDR1 is GTSNPN and CDR2 is SVGIG (reference sequence). V was cut by 1 base and J by 2 bases, with 5 bases left in between. This CDR3 comprises 12 residues. The CDR3 protein is CAWSAGNYGYTF. The CDR3 DNA follows: TGTGCCTGGAGTGCAGGGAACTATGGCTACACCTTC.

The chain recombines TRBV19 with TRBJ2-7; 7 positions match TRBD2. Trimming took 3 bases from V and 7 from J; bases not matched to a gene: 3. The CDR3 consists of 12 residues. Germline-derived CDR1 and CDR2 are LNHDA and SQIVND (reference sequence). For the CDR3, the DNA is TGTGCCAGTAGTATGGGAGGGAATGAGCAGTACTTC. It translates to CASSMGGNEQYF.